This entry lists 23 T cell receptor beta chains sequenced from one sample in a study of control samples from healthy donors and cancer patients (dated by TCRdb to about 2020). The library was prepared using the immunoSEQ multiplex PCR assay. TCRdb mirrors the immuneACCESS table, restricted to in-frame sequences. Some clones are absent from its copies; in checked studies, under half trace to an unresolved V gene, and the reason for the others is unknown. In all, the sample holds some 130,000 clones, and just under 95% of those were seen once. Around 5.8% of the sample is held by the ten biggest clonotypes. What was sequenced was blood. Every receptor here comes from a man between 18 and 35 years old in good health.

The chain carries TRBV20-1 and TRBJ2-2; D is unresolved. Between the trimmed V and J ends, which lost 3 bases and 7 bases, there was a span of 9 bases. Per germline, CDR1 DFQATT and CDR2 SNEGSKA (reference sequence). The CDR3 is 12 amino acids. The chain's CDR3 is CSASRPVGELFF. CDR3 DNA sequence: TGCAGTGCTAGTAGGCCCGTCGGGGAGCTGTTTTTT.

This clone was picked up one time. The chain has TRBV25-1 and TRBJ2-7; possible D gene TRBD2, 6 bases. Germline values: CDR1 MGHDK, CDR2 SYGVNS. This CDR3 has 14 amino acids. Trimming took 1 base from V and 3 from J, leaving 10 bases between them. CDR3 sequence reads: CASSESATSYEQYF. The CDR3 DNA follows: TGTGCCAGCAGTGAATCGGCGACTAGCTACGAGCAGTACTTC.

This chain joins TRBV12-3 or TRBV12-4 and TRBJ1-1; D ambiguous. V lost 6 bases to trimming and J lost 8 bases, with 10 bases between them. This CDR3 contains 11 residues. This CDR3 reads CASSHNQEAFF. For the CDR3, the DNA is TGTGCCAGCAGCCATAATCAAGAAGCTTTCTTT.

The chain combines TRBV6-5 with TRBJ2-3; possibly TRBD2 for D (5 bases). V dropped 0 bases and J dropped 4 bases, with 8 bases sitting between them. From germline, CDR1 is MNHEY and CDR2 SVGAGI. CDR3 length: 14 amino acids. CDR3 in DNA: TGTGCCAGCAGTTACTCGAGAGCGGCAGATACGCAGTATTTT. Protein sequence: CASSYSRAADTQYF.

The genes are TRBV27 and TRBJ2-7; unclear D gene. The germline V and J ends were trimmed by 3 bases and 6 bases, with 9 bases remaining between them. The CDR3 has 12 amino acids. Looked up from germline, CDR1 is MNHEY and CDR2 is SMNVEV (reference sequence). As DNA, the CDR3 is TGTGCCAGCAGTTTTCAAGGGATCGAGCAGTACTTC. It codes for CASSFQGIEQYF.

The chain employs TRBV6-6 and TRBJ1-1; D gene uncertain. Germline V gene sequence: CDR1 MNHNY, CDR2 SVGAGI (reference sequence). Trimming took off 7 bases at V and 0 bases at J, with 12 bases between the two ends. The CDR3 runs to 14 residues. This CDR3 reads CASIPDGLNTEAFF. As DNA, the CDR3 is TGTGCCAGCATCCCGGACGGTCTGAACACTGAAGCTTTCTTT.

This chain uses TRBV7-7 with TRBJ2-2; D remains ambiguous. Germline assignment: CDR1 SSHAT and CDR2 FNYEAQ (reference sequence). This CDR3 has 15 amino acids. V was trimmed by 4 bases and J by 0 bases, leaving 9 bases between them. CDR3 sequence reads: CASSSGSSNTGELFF. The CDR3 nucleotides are TGTGCCAGCAGCTCGGGCAGTTCGAACACCGGGGAGCTGTTTTTT.

CDR3 DNA sequence: TGTGCCAGCAGCGTATCAGGGAATAGCAATCAGCCCCAGCATTTT. This encodes CASSVSGNSNQPQHF. The chain links TRBV9 to TRBJ1-5; TRBD1 is a possible D gene (5 bases). The germline V gene encodes CDR1 SGDLS and CDR2 YYNGEE. The CDR3 contains 15 residues. The germline V and J ends were trimmed by 1 base and 0 bases, with 8 bases remaining between them. The variable domain in full, with the rest retrieved from reference TRBV9 and TRBJ1-5, is DSGVTQTPKHLITATGQRVTLRCSPRSGDLSVYWYQQSLDQGLQFLIQYYNGEERAKGNILERFSAQQFPDLHSELNLSSLELGDSALYFCASSVSGNSNQPQHFGDGTRLSIL.

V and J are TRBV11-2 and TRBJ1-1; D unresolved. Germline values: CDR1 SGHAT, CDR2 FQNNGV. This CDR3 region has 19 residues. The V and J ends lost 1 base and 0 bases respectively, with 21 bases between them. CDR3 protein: CASSLGPSVISFMNTEAFF. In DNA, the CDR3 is TGTGCCAGCAGCTTAGGACCCTCCGTGATATCCTTCATGAACACTGAAGCTTTCTTT.

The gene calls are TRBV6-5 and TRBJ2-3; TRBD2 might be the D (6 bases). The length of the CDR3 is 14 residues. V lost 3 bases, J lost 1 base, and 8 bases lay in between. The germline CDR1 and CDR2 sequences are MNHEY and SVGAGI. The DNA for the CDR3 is TGTGCCAGCAGTTATTCGGGGGGCACAGATACGCAGTATTTT. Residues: CASSYSGGTDTQYF.

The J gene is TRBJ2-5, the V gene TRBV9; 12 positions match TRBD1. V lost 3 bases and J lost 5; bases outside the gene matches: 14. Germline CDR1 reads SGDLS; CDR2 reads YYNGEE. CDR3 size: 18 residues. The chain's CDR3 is CASSGPNIPGQGAETQYF. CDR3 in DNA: TGTGCCAGCAGCGGGCCGAACATACCGGGACAGGGGGCGGAGACCCAGTACTTC.

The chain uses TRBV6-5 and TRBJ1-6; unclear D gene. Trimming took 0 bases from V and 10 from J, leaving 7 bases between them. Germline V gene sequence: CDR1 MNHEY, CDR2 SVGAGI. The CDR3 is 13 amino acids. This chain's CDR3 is CASSYSVGSPLHF. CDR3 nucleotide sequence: TGTGCCAGCAGTTACTCGGTTGGATCACCCCTCCACTTT.

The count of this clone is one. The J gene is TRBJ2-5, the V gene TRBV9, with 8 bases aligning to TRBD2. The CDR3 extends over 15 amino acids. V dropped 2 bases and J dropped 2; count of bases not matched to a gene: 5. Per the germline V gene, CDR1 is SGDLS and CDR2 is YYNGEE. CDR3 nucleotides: TGTGCCAGCAGCGTGGGAATAGCGGGGCAAGAGACCCAGTACTTC. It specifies CASSVGIAGQETQYF. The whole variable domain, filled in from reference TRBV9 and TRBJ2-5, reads DSGVTQTPKHLITATGQRVTLRCSPRSGDLSVYWYQQSLDQGLQFLIQYYNGEERAKGNILERFSAQQFPDLHSELNLSSLELGDSALYFCASSVGIAGQETQYFGPGTRLLVL.

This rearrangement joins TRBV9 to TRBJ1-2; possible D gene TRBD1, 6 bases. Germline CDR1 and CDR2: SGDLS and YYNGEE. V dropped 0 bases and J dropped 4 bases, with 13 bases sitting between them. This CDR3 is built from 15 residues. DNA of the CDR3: TGTGCCAGCAGCGTAGAGAGTCAGGGGAGCTATGGCTACACCTTC. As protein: CASSVESQGSYGYTF.

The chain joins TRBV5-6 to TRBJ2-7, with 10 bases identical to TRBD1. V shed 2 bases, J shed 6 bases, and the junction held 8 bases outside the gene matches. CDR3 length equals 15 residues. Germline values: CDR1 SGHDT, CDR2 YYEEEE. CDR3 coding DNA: TGTGCCAGCAGCTTCGTGACCGGGACAGGGGTCGAGCAGTACTTC. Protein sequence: CASSFVTGTGVEQYF.

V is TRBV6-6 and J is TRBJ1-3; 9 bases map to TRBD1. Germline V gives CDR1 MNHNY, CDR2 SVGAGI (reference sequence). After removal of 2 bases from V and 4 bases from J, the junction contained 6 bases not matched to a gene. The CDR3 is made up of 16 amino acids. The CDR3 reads CASSYDETGGGNTIYF. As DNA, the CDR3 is TGTGCCAGCAGTTACGACGAGACAGGGGGAGGAAACACCATATATTTT.

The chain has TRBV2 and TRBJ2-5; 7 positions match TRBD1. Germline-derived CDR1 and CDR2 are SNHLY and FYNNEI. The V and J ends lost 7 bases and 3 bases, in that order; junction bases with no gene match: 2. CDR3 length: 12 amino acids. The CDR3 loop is CASNDREETQYF. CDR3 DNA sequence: TGTGCCAGCAATGACAGGGAAGAGACCCAGTACTTC.

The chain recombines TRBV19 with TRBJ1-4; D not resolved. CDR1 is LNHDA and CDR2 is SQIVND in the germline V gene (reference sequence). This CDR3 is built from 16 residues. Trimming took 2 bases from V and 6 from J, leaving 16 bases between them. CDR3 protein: CASSIYSGFGHEKLFF. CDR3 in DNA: TGTGCCAGTAGTATATACTCCGGGTTCGGCCATGAAAAACTGTTTTTT.

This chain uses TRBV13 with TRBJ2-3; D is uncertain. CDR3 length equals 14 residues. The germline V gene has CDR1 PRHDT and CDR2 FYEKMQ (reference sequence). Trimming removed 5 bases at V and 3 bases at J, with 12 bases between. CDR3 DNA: TGTGCCAGCAGCATACGGCCCCGGACAGATACGCAGTATTTT. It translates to CASSIRPRTDTQYF.

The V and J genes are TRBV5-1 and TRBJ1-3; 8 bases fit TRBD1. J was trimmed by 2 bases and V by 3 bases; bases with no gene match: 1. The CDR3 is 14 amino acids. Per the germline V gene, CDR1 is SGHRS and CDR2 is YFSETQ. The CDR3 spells CASSSTGAGNTIYF. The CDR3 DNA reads TGCGCCAGCAGCTCGACAGGGGCTGGAAACACCATATATTTT.

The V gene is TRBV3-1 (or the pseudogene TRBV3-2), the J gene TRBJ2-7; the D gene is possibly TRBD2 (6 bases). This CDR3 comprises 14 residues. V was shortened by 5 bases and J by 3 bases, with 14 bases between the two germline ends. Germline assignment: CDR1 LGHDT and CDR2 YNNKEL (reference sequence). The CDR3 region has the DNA TGTGCCAGCAGCTATACGGGAGCCCACTACGAGCAGTACTTC. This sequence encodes CASSYTGAHYEQYF.

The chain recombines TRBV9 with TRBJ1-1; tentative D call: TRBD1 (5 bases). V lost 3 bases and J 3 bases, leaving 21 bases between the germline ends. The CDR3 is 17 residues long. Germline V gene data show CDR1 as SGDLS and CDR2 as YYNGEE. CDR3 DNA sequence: TGTGCCAGCAGCGCCAGTAGCGTCGTTCAGGGTTACACTGAAGCTTTCTTT. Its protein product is CASSASSVVQGYTEAFF.

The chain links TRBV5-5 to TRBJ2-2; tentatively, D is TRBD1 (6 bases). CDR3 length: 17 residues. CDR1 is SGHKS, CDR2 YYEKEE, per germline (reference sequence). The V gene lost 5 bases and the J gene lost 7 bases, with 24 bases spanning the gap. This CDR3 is CASRPWISSWGLGELFF. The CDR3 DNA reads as TGTGCCAGCAGACCCTGGATCAGCTCCTGGGGGCTCGGGGAGCTGTTTTTT.